One sample yielded the 32 T cell receptor beta chains listed below, sequenced in a study of control samples from healthy donors and cancer patients (dated by TCRdb to 2018 to 2021). The library was generated by the immunoSEQ multiplex PCR assay. The immuneACCESS repertoire file appears here via TCRdb, limited to in-frame rearrangements. These files lack a portion of the clones; in checked studies, under half of the deficit traces to unresolved V genes, and the cause of the others is not known. This sample comprises about 72,000 clones, around 94% of them detected only once. The top ten constitute more than 5% of the sample. The sequenced sample consisted of blood. These receptor sequences come from a woman in her sixties in good health.

The CDR3 region has the DNA TGTGCCAGTAGGAAGGCTGCCACCGCGAACACCGGGGAGCTGTTTTTT. Protein product: CASRKAATANTGELFF. The genes are TRBV19 and TRBJ2-2; no firm D call. This CDR3 has 16 residues. V was pared by 6 bases and J by 0 bases, with 14 bases between. CDR1 is LNHDA, CDR2 SQIVND, per germline (reference sequence).

V usage is TRBV2 and J usage is TRBJ2-7; no firm D call. V was trimmed by 6 bases and J by 0 bases, leaving 18 bases between them. Germline V CDR1 and CDR2: SNHLY, FYNNEI. The CDR3 consists of 16 residues. CDR3 in amino acids: CASRRPLPTFSYEQYF. CDR3 DNA sequence: TGTGCCAGCAGGAGACCGTTGCCAACCTTCTCCTACGAGCAGTACTTC. The whole variable domain, filled in from reference TRBV2 and TRBJ2-7, reads EPEVTQTPSHQVTQMGQEVILRCVPISNHLYFYWYRQILGQKVEFLVSFYNNEISEKSEIFDDQFSVERPDGSNFTLKIRSTKLEDSAMYFCASRRPLPTFSYEQYFGPGTRLTVT.

The V gene is TRBV15, the J gene TRBJ2-3, with 8 positions matching TRBD2. The length of the CDR3 is 13 residues. Germline-derived CDR1 and CDR2 are LNHNV and YYDKDF (reference sequence). Trimming cost V 8 bases and J 1 base; bases outside gene matches: 2. The CDR3 bases are TGTGCCACCCTTAGCGGGGGCACAGATACGCAGTATTTT. Amino acid sequence: CATLSGGTDTQYF.

The chain combines TRBV28 with TRBJ1-1; tentatively, D is TRBD1 (5 bases). Germline CDR1 is MDHEN and CDR2 is SYDVKM. The CDR3 totals 13 residues. Trimming shortened V by 6 bases and J by 4 bases, and 12 bases separated the two germline ends. CDR3 nucleotide sequence: TGTGCCAGCAGAAAATGGGGGGGCACTGAAGCTTTCTTT. Protein: CASRKWGGTEAFF.

This sequence joins TRBV4-1 and TRBJ2-2; D remains ambiguous. The V gene lost 4 bases and the J gene lost 7 bases, with 19 bases spanning the gap. This CDR3 region has 16 residues. CDR1 MGHRA and CDR2 YSYEKL come from the germline V gene. The DNA of the CDR3 is TGCGCCAGCAGCCCGATACGCAGCAAGGGCTTCGGGGAGCTGTTTTTT. Translation: CASSPIRSKGFGELFF.

This chain uses TRBV10-3 with TRBJ2-3, with D uncertain. Between the trimmed V and J ends, which lost 6 bases and 6 bases, there was a span of 13 bases. CDR1 and CDR2 from the germline V gene are ENHRY and SYGVKD. CDR3 length: 13 amino acids. In DNA, the CDR3 is TGTGCCATCAGAGCCCGTTTGCTGGATACGCAGTATTTT. This sequence encodes CAIRARLLDTQYF.

The chain joins TRBV6-2 or TRBV6-3 to TRBJ2-4, with 11 bases fitting TRBD2. Germline trimming cut 6 bases from V and 0 bases from J; bases unmatched to any gene: 10. In germline, CDR1 is MNHEY, CDR2 SVGEGT. The length of the CDR3 is 18 residues. The CDR3 DNA is TGTGCCAGCAGCCCGGGACTAGCGGAAATACTAGCCAAAAACATTCAGTACTTC. Amino acid sequence: CASSPGLAEILAKNIQYF.

The genes are TRBV10-3 and TRBJ1-5; a possible D gene is TRBD1 (6 bases). V was cut by 3 bases and J by 5 bases, with 20 bases left in between. The CDR3 spans 17 residues. CDR1 is ENHRY and CDR2 is SYGVKD in the germline V gene. CDR3 in DNA: TGTGCCATCAGTGAAAGAGGGGGGGCGAGGGTCGATCAGCCCCAGCATTTT. Translation gives CAISERGGARVDQPQHF.

This chain joins TRBV5-6 and TRBJ1-2; 7 nucleotides line up with TRBD1. The CDR3 runs to 15 residues. Trimming at V came to 0 bases and at J to 5 bases, leaving 7 bases not matched to a gene. Germline CDR1 is SGHDT and CDR2 is YYEEEE. The CDR3 DNA sequence: TGTGCCAGCAGCTTGGAAGGGGGCGCATGGTATGGCTACACCTTC. It translates to CASSLEGGAWYGYTF.

The V and J genes are TRBV11-2 and TRBJ2-5; 7 bases match TRBD1. CDR1 SGHAT and CDR2 FQNNGV come from the germline V gene. V lost 5 bases and J lost 4; bases outside the gene matches: 10. The CDR3 runs 15 residues. The CDR3 spells CASSLDRVAGETQYF. CDR3 sequence (DNA): TGTGCCAGCAGCCTTGACAGGGTGGCGGGAGAGACCCAGTACTTC.

The chain employs TRBV7-2 and TRBJ2-5; 7 bases match TRBD2. The V gene end was trimmed by 0 bases and the J gene end by 5 bases; junction bases not matched to a gene: 6. The CDR3 loop spans 15 amino acids. Germline V gene data show CDR1 as SGHTA and CDR2 as FQGNSA. CDR3 bases: TGTGCCAGCAGCTTAGCGGGAGGGCCCCGGGAGACCCAGTACTTC. Its protein product is CASSLAGGPRETQYF.

The CDR3 loop is CASSLGTGGGEQYF. The CDR3 DNA reads as TGTGCCAGCAGCTTAGGGACAGGGGGCGGCGAGCAGTACTTC. This sequence joins TRBV7-2 and TRBJ2-7; 11 positions match TRBD1. J was trimmed by 6 bases and V by 1 base; bases with no gene match: 2. The CDR3 contains 14 residues. CDR1 is SGHTA, CDR2 FQGNSA, per germline.

The J gene is TRBJ1-5, the V gene TRBV28; the D is unclear. The ends were cut back, 3 bases at V and 7 bases at J, with 13 bases in the middle. The CDR3 has 14 amino acids. Germline V lookup: CDR1 MDHEN, CDR2 SYDVKM. CDR3 DNA sequence: TGTGCCAGCAGTTTTTATCCGGGGTTCCAGCCCCAGCATTTT. Its translation is CASSFYPGFQPQHF.

The chain has TRBV6-5 and TRBJ2-1, with a weak D call TRBD1 (7 bases). V was pared by 6 bases and J by 10 bases, with 16 bases between. The CDR3 spans 13 residues. Germline V lookup: CDR1 MNHEY, CDR2 SVGAGI. The CDR3 loop reads CASRFNRGGEQFF. For the CDR3, the DNA is TGTGCCAGCAGGTTTAACAGGGGAGGAGAGCAGTTCTTC.

The chain uses TRBV7-2 and TRBJ1-3; D gene uncertain. Trimming left V 2 bases short and J 1 base short, with 6 bases between. This CDR3 spans 14 amino acids. Germline V gene data show CDR1 as SGHTA and CDR2 as FQGNSA. CDR3 sequence: CASSLMGSGNTIYF. The CDR3 coding sequence is TGTGCCAGCAGCTTAATGGGGTCTGGAAACACCATATATTTT.

This chain joins TRBV28 and TRBJ2-1; TRBD2 matches at 10 bases. V gave up 7 bases and J gave up 7 bases; unmatched junction bases: 4. Germline lookup yields CDR1 MDHEN and CDR2 SYDVKM. The length of the CDR3 is 13 residues. This CDR3 is CASTIAGGNEQFF. CDR3 nucleotides: TGTGCCAGCACCATAGCGGGAGGTAATGAGCAGTTCTTC. The variable domain in full, completed from reference TRBV28 and TRBJ2-1, reads DVKVTQSSRYLVKRTGEKVFLECVQDMDHENMFWYRQDPGLGLRLIYFSYDVKMKEKGDIPEGYSVSREKKERFSLILESASTNQTSMYLCASTIAGGNEQFFGPGTRLTVL.

The rearrangement joins TRBV6-4 to TRBJ2-1; the match to TRBD2 covers 12 bases. This CDR3 has 15 amino acids. Losses at the gene ends were 6 bases for V and 7 bases for J; bases not matched to a gene: 7. In germline, CDR1 is MRHNA, CDR2 SNTAGT. CDR3 region: CASSPGTSGLNEQFF. The CDR3 bases are TGTGCCAGCAGCCCCGGGACTAGCGGGTTAAATGAGCAGTTCTTC.

The chain employs TRBV5-4 and TRBJ2-5, with 15 bases matching TRBD2. CDR1 SGHNT and CDR2 YYREEE come from the germline V gene (reference sequence). The CDR3 is 16 residues long. Trimming at V came to 3 bases and at J to 3 bases, leaving 3 bases not matched to a gene. The CDR3 coding sequence is TGTGCCAGCAGCTCCGGACTAGCGGGAGGGGAAGAGACCCAGTACTTC. This encodes CASSSGLAGGEETQYF. The full variable domain, in which reference TRBV5-4 and TRBJ2-5 provide the parts outside the CDR3, is ETGVTQSPTHLIKTRGQQVTLRCSSQSGHNTVSWYQQALGQGPQFIFQYYREEENGRGNFPPRFSGLQFPNYSSELNVNALELDDSALYLCASSSGLAGGEETQYFGPGTRLLVL.

The gene calls are TRBV6-5 and TRBJ2-7, with D maybe TRBD1 (5 bases). This CDR3 has 15 amino acids. Trimming pared 9 bases from V and 0 bases from J, leaving 18 bases between. CDR1 is MNHEY, CDR2 SVGAGI, per germline. The CDR3 DNA sequence: TGTGCCAGTACTCCACAGGAAACAAGCTCCTACGAGCAGTACTTC. Amino acids: CASTPQETSSYEQYF.

This chain links TRBV4-3 with TRBJ2-1; 8 bases are a match to TRBD2. In germline, CDR1 is LGHNA, CDR2 YSLEER. The V gene end was trimmed by 5 bases and the J gene end by 3 bases; junction bases not matched to a gene: 3. The CDR3 has 14 amino acids. The CDR3 protein is CASSGSGVYNEQFF. CDR3 coding DNA: TGCGCCAGCAGCGGTAGCGGGGTCTACAATGAGCAGTTCTTC.

This clone was seen a few times. The J gene is TRBJ2-2, the V gene TRBV6-2 or TRBV6-3; 10 bases match TRBD2. The CDR3 extends over 17 amino acids. V lost 2 bases, J lost 3 bases, and 6 bases stayed unmatched. CDR1 and CDR2 (germline): MNHEY, SVGEGT. CDR3 sequence: CASSYRAGGPDTGELFF. The CDR3 coding sequence is TGTGCCAGCAGTTACAGAGCGGGAGGGCCCGACACCGGGGAGCTGTTTTTT.

V gene TRBV28 combines with J gene TRBJ2-5, with 9 positions matching TRBD1. From germline, CDR1 is MDHEN and CDR2 SYDVKM. V lost 7 bases to trimming and J lost 2 bases; unmatched junction nucleotides: 5. The CDR3 is made up of 14 amino acids. The CDR3 region has the DNA TGTGCCAGCAATTTTGACAGGGGGCAAGAGACCCAGTACTTC. This gives the protein CASNFDRGQETQYF.

The rearrangement links TRBV5-1 to TRBJ2-7, with TRBD1 matching 7 bases. In germline, CDR1 is SGHRS, CDR2 YFSETQ. Unmatched junction bases numbered 8, after V lost 4 bases and J lost 1 base. This CDR3 is 15 amino acids long. The CDR3 DNA follows: TGCGCCAGCAGCACGGGACAGCCAGGTTCCTACGAGCAGTACTTC. Translated, it gives CASSTGQPGSYEQYF.

The chain links TRBV29-1 to TRBJ1-1; no clear D gene. CDR1 SQVTM and CDR2 ANQGSEA come from the germline V gene. This CDR3 contains 13 residues. V dropped 7 bases and J dropped 1 base, with 13 bases sitting between them. The CDR3 loop is CSAQRIQNTEAFF. CDR3 nucleotides: TGCAGCGCCCAGAGGATCCAGAACACTGAAGCTTTCTTT.

V is TRBV18 and J is TRBJ1-3; D remains ambiguous. The CDR3 consists of 14 residues. Looked up from germline, CDR1 is KGHSH and CDR2 is LQKENI. The germline V and J ends were trimmed by 4 bases and 0 bases, with 7 bases remaining between them. In nucleotides, the CDR3 is TGTGCCAGCTCACGGACTGACTCTGGAAACACCATATATTTT. This codes for CASSRTDSGNTIYF.

V usage is TRBV10-3 and J usage is TRBJ1-2, with D tentatively TRBD1 (5 bases). The CDR3 sequence is 13 residues long. Germline values: CDR1 ENHRY, CDR2 SYGVKD. V was clipped by 4 bases and J by 6 bases, with 12 bases between them. In DNA, the CDR3 is TGTGCCATCAGTGGGGACGACCCCAATGGCTACACCTTC. Its translation: CAISGDDPNGYTF.

V is TRBV5-1 and J is TRBJ2-5; tentative D call: TRBD1 (5 bases). The CDR3 contains 13 residues. The germline V gene has CDR1 SGHRS and CDR2 YFSETQ. Trimming stripped 2 bases from V and 1 base from J, with 6 bases between. The CDR3 here is CASSLGVQETQYF. DNA for the CDR3: TGCGCCAGCAGCTTAGGGGTCCAAGAGACCCAGTACTTC.

The V gene is TRBV4-1, the J gene TRBJ2-3, with TRBD2 matching 12 bases. The V gene end was trimmed by 0 bases and the J gene end by 6 bases; junction bases not matched to a gene: 7. Germline values: CDR1 MGHRA, CDR2 YSYEKL. This CDR3 region has 17 residues. For the CDR3, the DNA is TGCGCCAGCAGCCAAGATCCACTAGCGGGAGGTACGGATACGCAGTATTTT. This sequence encodes CASSQDPLAGGTDTQYF.

In this sample, this clone turned up once. This chain links TRBV6-6 with TRBJ2-2, with TRBD2 matching over 7 bases. Germline V lookup: CDR1 MNHNY, CDR2 SVGAGI (reference sequence). The ends lost 11 bases at V and 1 base at J; junction bases unmatched: 13. There are 16 residues in the CDR3. CDR3 region: CAGRAGDGLNTGELFF. DNA of the CDR3: TGTGCCGGTCGGGCGGGGGACGGCTTGAACACCGGGGAGCTGTTTTTT.

The genes are TRBV6-5 and TRBJ1-6; D gene unclear. CDR1 and CDR2 (germline): MNHEY, SVGAGI. This CDR3 contains 15 residues. Trimming pared 0 bases from V and 10 bases from J, leaving 13 bases between. The CDR3 DNA follows: TGTGCCAGCAGTTACTCGTTACTTAGGGAATCACCCCTCCACTTT. It is translated as CASSYSLLRESPLHF.

This chain uses TRBV2 with TRBJ2-1; 13 bases agree with TRBD2. The germline V gene encodes CDR1 SNHLY and CDR2 FYNNEI. This CDR3 contains 14 residues. The junction had 1 base not matched to a gene; V was cut back by 6 bases and J by 5 bases. CDR3 nucleotides: TGTGCCAGCAGAGGGACTAGCGGGAACAATGAGCAGTTCTTC. It codes for CASRGTSGNNEQFF.

This chain uses TRBV5-8 with TRBJ2-7; TRBD1 matches 8 bases. CDR3 size: 15 residues. Germline V gene lookup returns CDR1 SGHTS and CDR2 YDEGEE. V gave up 1 base and J gave up 4 bases; unmatched junction bases: 7. The CDR3 spells CASSLRGTGLYEQYF. The CDR3 nucleotides read TGTGCCAGCAGCTTGAGAGGGACAGGTCTTTACGAGCAGTACTTC.